One sample yielded the 9 T cell receptor beta chains listed below, sequenced in a study of post-analysis software for immune sequencing data. Study-level results: TRBV5-6, TRBV5-1 and TRBV20-1 belonged to a set of a handful of TRBV segments that were more frequent in patients than controls.

cDNA libraries of TCR beta carried unique molecular identifiers. TCRdb redid the calling of the PCR reads with MiXCR, one entry per CDR3 protein. Among approximately 570,000 distinct CDR3 sequences listed, 44% were seen once. No antigen has been assigned to these receptors. Sequenced sample: blood. The receptors originated from a girl aged 10-17 years with multiple sclerosis.

The rearrangement links TRBV29-1 to TRBJ2-3, with D possibly matching TRBD2 (6 bases). This CDR3 has 15 residues. From germline, CDR1 is SQVTM and CDR2 ANQGSEA. The V and J ends lost 6 bases and 0 bases respectively, with 16 bases between them. The CDR3, as DNA: TGCAGCGTAGGAGGGAGACGGTCTAGCACAGATACGCAGTATTTT. It encodes CSVGGRRSSTDTQYF.

The chain links TRBV10-3 to TRBJ2-5; D uncertain. Trimming removed 4 bases from V and 3 bases from J, with 15 bases in between. In germline, CDR1 is ENHRY, CDR2 SYGVKD. The CDR3 contains 15 residues. In nucleotides, the CDR3 is TGTGCCATCAGTGCGTCTTTGGGCCAGAAAGAGACCCAGTACTTC. Translated, it gives CAISASLGQKETQYF.

CDR3: CSAKGTSDTQYF. CDR3 bases: TGCAGTGCCAAAGGGACTTCAGATACGCAGTATTTT. This chain links TRBV20-1 with TRBJ2-3; the D gene is possibly TRBD2 (6 bases). Germline V gives CDR1 DFQATT, CDR2 SNEGSKA (reference sequence). CDR3 length: 12 amino acids. The V end lost 6 bases, the J end lost 4 bases, and 11 bases lay between the germline ends.

This clonotype was seen a few times. The chain is built from TRBV6-5 and TRBJ1-2; D gene ambiguous. V was trimmed by 6 bases and J by 4 bases, leaving 15 bases between them. This CDR3 comprises 14 residues. Looked up from germline, CDR1 is MNHEY and CDR2 is SVGAGI. The CDR3 reads CASSPRFVSYGYTF. In nucleotides, the CDR3 is TGTGCCAGCAGCCCACGGTTTGTCAGCTATGGCTACACCTTC.

The genes are TRBV7-9 and TRBJ1-2; 10 bases fit TRBD1. CDR1 is SEHNR, CDR2 FQNEAQ, per germline (reference sequence). This CDR3 is 13 amino acids long. J lost 7 bases, V lost 4 bases, and 3 bases had no gene match. CDR3 in DNA: TGTGCCAGCAGCTACGGACAGGGGGTTGGCTACACCTTC. It yields the protein CASSYGQGVGYTF. Full variable domain (rest looked up from reference TRBV7-9 and TRBJ1-2): DTGVSQNPRHKITKRGQNVTFRCDPISEHNRLYWYRQTLGQGPEFLTYFQNEAQLEKSRLLSDRFSAERPKGSFSTLEIQRTEQGDSAMYLCASSYGQGVGYTFGSGTRLTVV.

V is TRBV12-3 or TRBV12-4 and J is TRBJ1-1; D is ambiguous. This CDR3 region has 17 residues. The V and J ends lost 3 bases and 0 bases respectively, with 17 bases between them. The CDR3 DNA reads TGTGCCAGCAGTTTGACGAGACGGTTTACCATGAACACTGAAGCTTTCTTT. It translates to CASSLTRRFTMNTEAFF.

The rearrangement joins TRBV10-3 to TRBJ2-7; D is undetermined. Deletions cut 6 bases from V and 3 bases from J, with 15 bases between. The CDR3 spans 14 residues. Germline-derived CDR1 and CDR2 are ENHRY and SYGVKD. The CDR3 DNA reads as TGTGCCATCAGAGCGCACGGACCTCACTACGAGCAGTACTTC. This translates into CAIRAHGPHYEQYF.

This chain uses TRBV7-9 with TRBJ2-7; 7 bases agree with TRBD1. The CDR3 consists of 15 residues. The germline CDR1 and CDR2 sequences are SEHNR and FQNEAQ (reference sequence). The ends lost 4 bases at V and 2 bases at J; junction bases unmatched: 8. The CDR3: CASSSSRDSPYEQYF. CDR3 DNA sequence: TGTGCCAGCAGCTCGTCCCGGGACAGCCCCTACGAGCAGTACTTC.

In this sample, this clonotype turned up a few times. The gene calls are TRBV20-1 and TRBJ2-7, with D possibly TRBD2 on 5 matching bases. CDR3 size: 15 residues. V lost 0 bases to trimming and J lost 0 bases, with 12 bases between them. Germline CDR1 and CDR2: DFQATT and SNEGSKA (reference sequence). CDR3 nucleotides: TGCAGTGCTAGAGATGGGGAGCGTTTCTCCTACGAGCAGTACTTC. Its translation: CSARDGERFSYEQYF.